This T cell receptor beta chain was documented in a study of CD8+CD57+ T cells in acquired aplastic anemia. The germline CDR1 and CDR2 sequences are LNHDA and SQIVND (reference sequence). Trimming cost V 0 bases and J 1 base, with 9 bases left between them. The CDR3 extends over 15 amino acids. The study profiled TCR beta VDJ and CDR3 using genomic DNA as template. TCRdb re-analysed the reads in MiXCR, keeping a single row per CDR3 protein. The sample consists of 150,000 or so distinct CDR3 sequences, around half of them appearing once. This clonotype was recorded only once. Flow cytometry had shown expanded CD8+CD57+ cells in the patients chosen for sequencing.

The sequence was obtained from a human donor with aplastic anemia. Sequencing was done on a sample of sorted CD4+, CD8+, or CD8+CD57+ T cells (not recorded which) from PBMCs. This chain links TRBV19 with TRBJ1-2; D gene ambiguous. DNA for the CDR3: TGTGCCAGTAGTATAGACGGCAGACGTAACTATGGCTACACCTTC. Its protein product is CASSIDGRRNYGYTF.